This TCR beta chain was sequenced during a study of shared clonotypes between healthy human individuals. Germline CDR1 and CDR2: LNHDA and SQIVND (reference sequence). The ends were cut back, 1 base at V and 7 bases at J, with 8 bases in the middle. The length of the CDR3 is 13 residues. As originally analysed: Filtering differed, since immunoSEQ gave only junction sequences and no quality scores. TCRdb's copy holds only in-frame clones and misses some; the assay was immunoSEQ multiplex PCR. The DNA gave D and trimming, while V, J and clone size come from that table. Of 450,000 to 500,000 clones listed, 79% are singletons. Points from the study as a whole: It was only blood that was sampled, and tissue repertoires likely differ.

As for this clone: What it recognizes is unknown.

About 90 million PBMCs per unsorted sample were used for genomic DNA. The sequencing input was PBMCs. This sequence originates from a woman in her thirties or forties in good health. Some clones in this sample may be carry-over from other donors' samples. This sequence joins TRBV19 and TRBJ1-5, with D unresolved. The CDR3: CASSIALGQPQHF. Here the CDR3 DNA reads TGTGCCAGTAGTATAGCGCTTGGGCAGCCCCAGCATTTT.